The sequence of this TCR beta chain was determined in a study of blood T cell repertoires in COVID-19. Study-wide background: Whether acute or convalescent, the COVID-19 samples came from the United States, Italy and Spain.

Original processing notes: The assay estimated nucleated cells by amplifying reference gene primers. TCRdb keeps only in-frame clones here, not all; method: immunoSEQ multiplex PCR. That table gives V, J and clone size, and the DNA gave D and trimming. The data contain 60,000 to 85,000 clones, approximately 80% of them singletons. This CDR3 is built from 14 residues. J gave up 6 bases and V 6 bases, and 6 bases lay outside the gene matches. Per germline, CDR1 MNHNY and CDR2 SVGAGI (reference sequence). V usage is TRBV6-6 and J usage is TRBJ2-7, with 12 bases identical to TRBD1. The TCR sequence derives from a human donor in a cohort sampled during active COVID-19. The sequenced material came from peripheral blood. The CDR3 reads CASRTGTGGREQYF. The CDR3 DNA follows: TGTGCCAGCAGGACCGGGACAGGGGGCCGCGAGCAGTACTTC.